This TCR beta chain was captured in a study of blood T cells in healthy people across ages. Every sample had a minimum of 6.5 million PBMCs isolated. The authors ran a second PCR of 7 to 11 cycles using a sample-barcoded 5' primer and a J-beta primer mix. Using its own MiXCR run on the 5' RACE reads, TCRdb lists one record per CDR3 protein. The sample has approximately 800,000 distinct CDR3 sequences, roughly 50% seen once. Sequenced material: blood. This TCR came from an elderly man in good health.

CDR3 sequence (DNA): TGTGCCAGCAGTTTAAGGACAGGGTCTAACTATGGCTACACCTTC. Amino acids: CASSLRTGSNYGYTF. V usage is TRBV27 and J usage is TRBJ1-2; TRBD1 matches 8 bases. This CDR3 has 15 residues. Trimming took 2 bases from V and 0 from J; bases not matched to a gene: 2. The germline gives CDR1 MNHEY, CDR2 SMNVEV (reference sequence).